A single sample is the source of the 12 T cell receptor beta chains below, sequenced in a study of T cell responses to AZD1222 COVID-19 vaccine. Libraries were prepared by immunoSEQ multiplex PCR; TCRdb keeps only in-frame clonotypes and omits some of them. The sample has 53,000 or so clones; about 86% are singletons. The source material was peripheral blood, sampled 28 days after the second AZD1222 dose. The receptors come from an adult who received the AZD1222 COVID-19 vaccine.

The rearrangement links TRBV27 to TRBJ2-1; the match to TRBD2 covers 9 bases. Trimming took 2 bases from V and 4 from J; bases not matched to a gene: 9. CDR3 size: 17 residues. The V gene's germline CDR1 is MNHEY and CDR2 SMNVEV (reference sequence). CDR3 in DNA: TGTGCCAGCAGTTTAGGGAGCGGGAGGATATTATACAATGAGCAGTTCTTC. Translation: CASSLGSGRILYNEQFF.

V and J are TRBV6-2 or TRBV6-3 and TRBJ2-7, with TRBD2 matching over 11 bases. This CDR3 has 16 amino acids. J gave up 3 bases and V 2 bases, and 6 bases lay outside the gene matches. Germline lookup yields CDR1 MNHEY and CDR2 SVGEGT. In nucleotides, the CDR3 is TGTGCCAGCAGTTACCGCTCCGGGACTAGCGGCTACGAGCAGTACTTC. Residues: CASSYRSGTSGYEQYF.

CDR3 protein: CASSWVAGPRETQYF. In nucleotides, the CDR3 is TGTGCCAGCAGCTGGGTAGCGGGACCCCGAGAGACCCAGTACTTC. J is TRBJ2-5 and V is TRBV7-9, with 8 positions matching TRBD2. V was clipped by 4 bases and J by 4 bases; unmatched bases: 8. The CDR3 extends over 15 amino acids. Germline V lookup: CDR1 SEHNR, CDR2 FQNEAQ (reference sequence).

This clone was seen more than once but under ten times. V and J are TRBV28 and TRBJ2-2; no reliable D call. Trimming removed 5 bases at V and 1 base at J, with 11 bases between. This CDR3 has 15 residues. In germline, CDR1 is MDHEN, CDR2 SYDVKM. The CDR3 DNA sequence: TGTGCCAGCAGTCCTCGTGACTGGAACACCGGGGAGCTGTTTTTT. Protein sequence: CASSPRDWNTGELFF. The entire variable domain, with the rest obtained from reference TRBV28 and TRBJ2-2, is as follows: DVKVTQSSRYLVKRTGEKVFLECVQDMDHENMFWYRQDPGLGLRLIYFSYDVKMKEKGDIPEGYSVSREKKERFSLILESASTNQTSMYLCASSPRDWNTGELFFGEGSRLTVL.

This clone was observed a single time. For the CDR3, the DNA is TGTGCCAGCAGCTCGCAGGAGGGGGCAAAGCAGTTCTTC. This translates into CASSSQEGAKQFF. This chain uses TRBV11-1 with TRBJ2-1, with D possibly matching TRBD1 (7 bases). CDR1 is SGHAT and CDR2 is FQDESV in the germline V gene (reference sequence). The V end lost 4 bases, the J end lost 11 bases, and 15 bases lay between the germline ends. The CDR3 consists of 13 residues.

This chain uses TRBV12-3 or TRBV12-4 with TRBJ2-2; a weak D match, TRBD2 (6 bases). This CDR3 is 13 amino acids long. The V end lost 6 bases, the J end lost 7 bases, and 12 bases lay between the germline ends. Written as DNA, the CDR3 is TGTGCCAGCAGCCAAGGAGGGGTCGGGGAGCTGTTTTTT. It encodes CASSQGGVGELFF.

The rearrangement uses TRBV9 and TRBJ2-5; D is unclear. CDR1 and CDR2 from the germline V gene are SGDLS and YYNGEE. The CDR3 spans 13 residues. Trimming cost V 0 bases and J 5 bases, with 8 bases left between them. The CDR3, as DNA: TGTGCCAGCAGCGTAGAAGCGTGGGAGACCCAGTACTTC. This gives the protein CASSVEAWETQYF.

The V and J genes are TRBV7-9 and TRBJ2-5, with a possible D match to TRBD2 (6 bases). CDR1 SEHNR and CDR2 FQNEAQ come from the germline V gene (reference sequence). This CDR3 comprises 14 residues. With 1 base removed from V and 5 bases from J, the gap between germline ends came to 11 bases. The CDR3 loop reads CASSLGGNSETQYF. CDR3 nucleotides: TGTGCCAGCAGCTTAGGCGGGAACTCGGAGACCCAGTACTTC.

The chain joins TRBV4-1 to TRBJ1-5, with 8 bases fitting TRBD1. This CDR3 is built from 17 residues. V lost 4 bases and J lost 4; bases outside the gene matches: 12. The germline V gene encodes CDR1 MGHRA and CDR2 YSYEKL. CDR3 in DNA: TGCGCCAGCAGCCGGAAAACTGGACAGGGCCCGAATCAGCCCCAGCATTTT. Translated, it gives CASSRKTGQGPNQPQHF.

A single count supports this clone. The gene calls are TRBV27 and TRBJ2-2; D ambiguous. Germline V gene sequence: CDR1 MNHEY, CDR2 SMNVEV (reference sequence). The V gene lost 4 bases and the J gene lost 5 bases, with 11 bases spanning the gap. The CDR3 runs to 14 residues. In DNA, the CDR3 is TGTGCCAGCAGTTCCCATTATCTAACCGGGGAGCTGTTTTTT. Translated, it gives CASSSHYLTGELFF.

This clone turned up a few times. V usage is TRBV7-3 and J usage is TRBJ2-2; D is unclear. The CDR3 extends over 14 amino acids. Germline V gene data show CDR1 as SGHTA and CDR2 as FQGTGA. The V and J ends lost 5 bases and 3 bases respectively, with 10 bases between them. CDR3: CASSAHVDTGELFF. CDR3 DNA: TGTGCCAGCAGCGCGCATGTGGACACCGGGGAGCTGTTTTTT.

This clone was seen a few times. V and J are TRBV5-5 and TRBJ2-7; D ambiguous. The V gene's germline CDR1 is SGHKS and CDR2 YYEKEE (reference sequence). Trimming stripped 1 base from V and 3 bases from J, with 8 bases between. This CDR3 has 13 amino acids. The CDR3 coding sequence is TGTGCCAGCAGCTTGACAGAAGTCTACGAGCAGTACTTC. Translated: CASSLTEVYEQYF. Variable domain in full (rest from reference TRBV5-5 and TRBJ2-7): DAGVTQSPTHLIKTRGQQVTLRCSPISGHKSVSWYQQVLGQGPQFIFQYYEKEERGRGNFPDRFSARQFPNYSSELNVNALLLGDSALYLCASSLTEVYEQYFGPGTRLTVT.